This T cell receptor beta chain was retrieved from a study of post-analysis software for immune sequencing data. Across the whole study: The disease courses spanned relapsing-remitting, secondary progressive and progressive-relapsing forms of multiple sclerosis. Study-level points and caveats: Strong co-clustering by F measure linked samples that shared a preparation batch. Controls showed lower frequencies than patients for 5 or 6 TRBV segments, and TRBV5-6, TRBV5-1 and TRBV20-1 were among these.

Unique molecular identifiers tagged the TCR beta cDNA libraries. TCRdb reprocessed the PCR reads with MiXCR, giving one entry per CDR3 protein. The sample includes roughly 200,000 distinct CDR3 sequences, 29% of them seen just once. Trimming took 1 base from V and 1 from J, leaving 10 bases between them. CDR1 MGHRA and CDR2 YSYEKL come from the germline V gene. The CDR3 spans 15 residues. On this clonotype itself: What it binds is not known.

This rearrangement joins TRBV4-1 to TRBJ1-1, with D perhaps matching TRBD1 (6 bases). Input material: blood. This TCR came from a girl aged 2-17 years with multiple sclerosis. The CDR3 nucleotides are TGCGCCAGCAGCCAAGGATCACAGGGGAACACTGAAGCTTTCTTT. Encoded protein: CASSQGSQGNTEAFF.